This T cell receptor (beta chain) stems from a study of cytomegalovirus exposure and HLA in healthy donors. The overall study: Earlier, fewer than 130 million unique TCR beta sequences were recovered from about 170 million T cells by an analysis.

Germline V CDR1 and CDR2: MDHEN, SYDVKM. V lost 6 bases to trimming and J lost 7 bases, with 13 bases between them. The CDR3 consists of 13 residues. On this clone itself: No antigen is known for it.

PCR employed 60 Vbeta and 13 Jbeta primers. Clones were read by immunoSEQ multiplex PCR, and TCRdb kept only the in-frame ones, dropping some. Among approximately 120,000 clones, 74% were seen once, and the ten largest hold 3.5% to 4.5%. Study observations and caveats: Immune exposure data for these donors was limited to CMV serostatus.

The source of this sequence is a man aged 35 to 55 in good health and CMV-seropositive. Sequenced sample: PBMCs. The rearrangement joins TRBV28 to TRBJ1-5; weak D call: TRBD1 (5 bases). CDR3 in DNA: TGTGCCAGCAGCCGAAAGGACATCCAGCCCCAGCATTTT. It yields the protein CASSRKDIQPQHF.